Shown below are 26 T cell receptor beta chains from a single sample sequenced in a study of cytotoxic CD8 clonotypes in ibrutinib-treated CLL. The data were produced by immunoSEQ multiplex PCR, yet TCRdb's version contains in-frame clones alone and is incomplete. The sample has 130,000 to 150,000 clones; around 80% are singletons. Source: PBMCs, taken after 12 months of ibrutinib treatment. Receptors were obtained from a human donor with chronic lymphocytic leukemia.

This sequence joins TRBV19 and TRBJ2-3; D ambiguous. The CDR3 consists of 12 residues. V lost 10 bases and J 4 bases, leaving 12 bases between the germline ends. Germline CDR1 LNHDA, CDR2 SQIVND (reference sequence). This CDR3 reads CATNTGADTQYF. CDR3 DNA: TGTGCCACCAATACGGGTGCAGATACGCAGTATTTT.

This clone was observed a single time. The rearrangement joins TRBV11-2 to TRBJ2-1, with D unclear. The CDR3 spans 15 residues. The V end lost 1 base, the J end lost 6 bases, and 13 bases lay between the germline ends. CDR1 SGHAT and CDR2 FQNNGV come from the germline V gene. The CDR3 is CASSLVALRGNEQFF. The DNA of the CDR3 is TGTGCCAGCAGCTTAGTAGCCCTTCGAGGCAATGAGCAGTTCTTC.

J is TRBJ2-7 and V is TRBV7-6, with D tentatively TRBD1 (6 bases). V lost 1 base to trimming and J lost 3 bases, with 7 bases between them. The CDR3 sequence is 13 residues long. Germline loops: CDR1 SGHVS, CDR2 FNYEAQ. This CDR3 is CASSLVGGYEQYF. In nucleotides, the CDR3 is TGTGCCAGCAGCTTAGTAGGGGGCTACGAGCAGTACTTC.

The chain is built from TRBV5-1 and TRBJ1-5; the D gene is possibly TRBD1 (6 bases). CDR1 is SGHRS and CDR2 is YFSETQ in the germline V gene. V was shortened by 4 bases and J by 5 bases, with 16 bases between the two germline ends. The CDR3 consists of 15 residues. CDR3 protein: CASSPGDRRDQPQHF. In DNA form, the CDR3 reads TGCGCCAGCAGCCCGGGCGACAGGAGGGATCAGCCCCAGCATTTT.

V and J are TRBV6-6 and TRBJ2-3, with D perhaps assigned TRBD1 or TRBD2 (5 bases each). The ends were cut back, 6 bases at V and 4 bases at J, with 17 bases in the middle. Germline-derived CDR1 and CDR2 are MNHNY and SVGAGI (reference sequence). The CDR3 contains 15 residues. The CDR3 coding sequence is TGTGCCAGCAGACTACCGGGACCCCCCGCAGATACGCAGTATTTT. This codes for CASRLPGPPADTQYF.

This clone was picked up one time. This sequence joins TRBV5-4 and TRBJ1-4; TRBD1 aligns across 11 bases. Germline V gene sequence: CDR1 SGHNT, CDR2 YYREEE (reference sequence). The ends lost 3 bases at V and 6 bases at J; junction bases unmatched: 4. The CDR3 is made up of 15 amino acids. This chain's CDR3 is CASSSGTGGDEKLFF. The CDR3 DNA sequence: TGTGCCAGCAGCTCGGGGACAGGGGGGGATGAAAAACTGTTTTTT.

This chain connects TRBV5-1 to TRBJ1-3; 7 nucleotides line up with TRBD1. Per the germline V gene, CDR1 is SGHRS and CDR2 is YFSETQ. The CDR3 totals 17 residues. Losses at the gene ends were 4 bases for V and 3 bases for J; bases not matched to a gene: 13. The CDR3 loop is CASSRRLRGDGGNTIYF. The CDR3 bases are TGCGCCAGCAGCCGTCGTCTCAGGGGGGATGGTGGAAACACCATATATTTT.

This CDR3 is CASARDYLYEQYF. The CDR3 DNA reads TGTGCCAGCGCTCGGGACTACCTCTACGAGCAGTACTTC. This chain links TRBV10-3 with TRBJ2-7; TRBD2 matches 7 bases. Germline V gives CDR1 ENHRY, CDR2 SYGVKD. The J segment lost 3 bases and the V segment lost 10 bases, leaving 9 bases of the junction unmatched. The CDR3 consists of 13 residues.

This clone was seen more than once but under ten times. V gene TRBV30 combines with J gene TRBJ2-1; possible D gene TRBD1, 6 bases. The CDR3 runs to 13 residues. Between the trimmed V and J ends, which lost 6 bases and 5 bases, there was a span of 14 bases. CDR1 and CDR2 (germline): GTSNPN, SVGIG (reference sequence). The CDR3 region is CACGQYRNNEQFF. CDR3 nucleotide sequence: TGTGCCTGTGGACAGTATAGGAACAATGAGCAGTTCTTC.

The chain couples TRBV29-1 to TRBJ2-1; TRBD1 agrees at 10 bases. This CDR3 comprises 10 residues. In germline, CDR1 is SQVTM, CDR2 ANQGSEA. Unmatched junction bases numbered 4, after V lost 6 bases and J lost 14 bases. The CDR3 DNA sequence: TGCAGCGTGGGGGACAGGGGAGAGTTCTTC. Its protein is CSVGDRGEFF.

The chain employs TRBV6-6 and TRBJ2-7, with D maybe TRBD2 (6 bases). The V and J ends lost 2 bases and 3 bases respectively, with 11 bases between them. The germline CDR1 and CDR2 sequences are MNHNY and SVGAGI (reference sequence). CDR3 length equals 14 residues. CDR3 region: CASSYGQRVYEQYF. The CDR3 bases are TGTGCCAGCAGTTACGGGCAGCGGGTCTACGAGCAGTACTTC.

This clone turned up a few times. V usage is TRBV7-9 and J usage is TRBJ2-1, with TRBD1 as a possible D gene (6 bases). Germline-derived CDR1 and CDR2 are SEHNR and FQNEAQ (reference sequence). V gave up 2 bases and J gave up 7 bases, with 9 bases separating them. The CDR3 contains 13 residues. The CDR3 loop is CASSLTGINEQFF. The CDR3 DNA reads TGTGCCAGCAGCTTAACAGGGATTAATGAGCAGTTCTTC.

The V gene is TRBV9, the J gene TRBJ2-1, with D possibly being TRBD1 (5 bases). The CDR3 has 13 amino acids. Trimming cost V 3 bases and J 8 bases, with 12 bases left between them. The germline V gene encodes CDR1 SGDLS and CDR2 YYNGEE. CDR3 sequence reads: CASSAPRGDEQFF. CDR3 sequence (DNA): TGTGCCAGCAGCGCCCCAAGGGGTGATGAGCAGTTCTTC.

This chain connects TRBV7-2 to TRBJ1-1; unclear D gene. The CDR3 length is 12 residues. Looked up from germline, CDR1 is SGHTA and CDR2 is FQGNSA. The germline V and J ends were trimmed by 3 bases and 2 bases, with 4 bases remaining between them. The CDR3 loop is CASSLSNTEAFF. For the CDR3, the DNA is TGTGCCAGCAGCTTGAGTAACACTGAAGCTTTCTTT.

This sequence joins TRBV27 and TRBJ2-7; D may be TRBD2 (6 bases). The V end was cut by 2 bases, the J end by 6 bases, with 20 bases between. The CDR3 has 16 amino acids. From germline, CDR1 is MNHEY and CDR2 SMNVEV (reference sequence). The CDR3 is CASSLGRGGGLREQYF. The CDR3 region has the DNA TGTGCCAGCAGTTTAGGCCGCGGAGGAGGGCTCCGCGAGCAGTACTTC.

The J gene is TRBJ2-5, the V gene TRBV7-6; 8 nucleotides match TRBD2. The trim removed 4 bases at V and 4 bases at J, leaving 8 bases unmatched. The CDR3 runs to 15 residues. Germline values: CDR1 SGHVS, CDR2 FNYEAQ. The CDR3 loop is CASSYGLAGLETQYF. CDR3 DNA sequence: TGTGCCAGCAGCTATGGACTAGCAGGTCTAGAGACCCAGTACTTC.

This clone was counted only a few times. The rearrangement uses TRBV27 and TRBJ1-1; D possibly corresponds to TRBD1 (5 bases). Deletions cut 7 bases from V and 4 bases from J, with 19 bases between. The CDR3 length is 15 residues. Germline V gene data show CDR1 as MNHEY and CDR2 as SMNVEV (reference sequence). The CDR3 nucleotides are TGTGCCAGCATTAAACCTTCAGGGTTTGGCACTGAAGCTTTCTTT. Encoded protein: CASIKPSGFGTEAFF.

The CDR3, as DNA: TGTGCCGTGGACAGGGATTACTCCTACGAGCAGTACTTC. It codes for CAVDRDYSYEQYF. The chain is built from TRBV30 and TRBJ2-7, with TRBD1 matching over 8 bases. V lost 8 bases, J lost 0 bases, and 6 bases stayed unmatched. CDR3 length equals 13 residues. Germline CDR1 and CDR2: GTSNPN and SVGIG (reference sequence).

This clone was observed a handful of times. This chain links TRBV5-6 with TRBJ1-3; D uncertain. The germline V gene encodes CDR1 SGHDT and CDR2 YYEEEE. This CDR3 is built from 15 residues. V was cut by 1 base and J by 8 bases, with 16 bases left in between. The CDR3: CASSLLAGRWDTIYF. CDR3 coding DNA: TGTGCCAGCAGCTTGCTGGCTGGCCGGTGGGACACCATATATTTT.

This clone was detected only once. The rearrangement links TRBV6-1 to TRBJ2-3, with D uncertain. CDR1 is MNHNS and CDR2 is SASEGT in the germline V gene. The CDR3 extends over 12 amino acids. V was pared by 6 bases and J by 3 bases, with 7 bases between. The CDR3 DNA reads TGTGCCAGCAGGGAACAGACAGATACGCAGTATTTT. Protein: CASREQTDTQYF.

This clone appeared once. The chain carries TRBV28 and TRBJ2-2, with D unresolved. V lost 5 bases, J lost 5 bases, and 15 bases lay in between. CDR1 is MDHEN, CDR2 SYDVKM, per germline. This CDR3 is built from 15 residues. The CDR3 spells CASSPWTDDTGELFF. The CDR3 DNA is TGTGCCAGCAGTCCATGGACGGACGATACCGGGGAGCTGTTTTTT.

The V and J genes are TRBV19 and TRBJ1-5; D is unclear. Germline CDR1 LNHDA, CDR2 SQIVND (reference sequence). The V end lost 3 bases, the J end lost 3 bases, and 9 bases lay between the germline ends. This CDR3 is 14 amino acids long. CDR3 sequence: CASSISRYNQPQHF. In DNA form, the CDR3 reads TGTGCCAGTAGTATCAGCAGATACAATCAGCCCCAGCATTTT.

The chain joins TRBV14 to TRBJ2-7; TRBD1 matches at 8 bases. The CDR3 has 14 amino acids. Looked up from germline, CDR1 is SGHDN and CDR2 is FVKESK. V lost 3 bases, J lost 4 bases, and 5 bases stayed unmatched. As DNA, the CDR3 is TGTGCCAGCAGCCATTGGGACAGGATATACGAGCAGTACTTC. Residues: CASSHWDRIYEQYF.

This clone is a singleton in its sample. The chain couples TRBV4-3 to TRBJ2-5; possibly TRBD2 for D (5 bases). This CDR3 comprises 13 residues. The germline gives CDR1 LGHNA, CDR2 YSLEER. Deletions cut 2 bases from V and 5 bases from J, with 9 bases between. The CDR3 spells CASSQKRWETQYF. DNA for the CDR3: TGCGCCAGCAGCCAAAAGCGGTGGGAGACCCAGTACTTC.

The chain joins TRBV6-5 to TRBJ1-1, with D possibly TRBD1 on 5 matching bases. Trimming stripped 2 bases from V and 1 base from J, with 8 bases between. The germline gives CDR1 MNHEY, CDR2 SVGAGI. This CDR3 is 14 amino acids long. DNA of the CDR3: TGTGCCAGCAGTTACCTCAGGGAGAACACTGAAGCTTTCTTT. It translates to CASSYLRENTEAFF.

CDR3 coding DNA: TGTGCCAGCAGCCCCGGAGGGGCTGGGGAGACCCAGTACTTC. Translation: CASSPGGAGETQYF. The chain is built from TRBV7-6 and TRBJ2-5; maybe TRBD2 (6 bases). The CDR3 extends over 14 amino acids. The V gene's germline CDR1 is SGHVS and CDR2 FNYEAQ. Deletions cut 5 bases from V and 5 bases from J, with 15 bases between.